Described below is a single T cell receptor beta chain sequence and its context. CD8 cells classed as naive were CD45RO-negative and positively selected for CCR7, excluding terminally differentiated effector memory CD45RA+ cells. Among the donors, all were Caucasian adults who lived in Nashville, Tennessee. Trimming shortened V by 5 bases and J by 7 bases, and 12 bases separated the two germline ends. Germline V gene sequence: CDR1 SGHTA, CDR2 FQGTGA. This CDR3 has 13 residues. This sample is part of a study of shared clonotypes between healthy human individuals. Study-wide context: The people who gave samples were a couple of women and a few men aged 18 to 49.

Each replicate PCR on the sorted subsets used approximately 200 ng DNA (about 30,000 T cell genomes). Only in-frame clones appear in the TCRdb table, and some are missing; sequencing was by immunoSEQ multiplex PCR. This table holds more than 2 million clones, around 93% found once. What was sequenced was naive CD8+ T cells from PBMCs. This chain connects TRBV7-3 to TRBJ2-1; no definite D call. This TCR derives from a man between 18 and 29 years old in good health. Some clones in this sample may be carry-over from other donors' samples. The CDR3 reads CASSETRWNEQFF. The CDR3 DNA sequence: TGTGCCAGCAGCGAGACGAGATGGAATGAGCAGTTCTTC. The entire variable domain, with the rest obtained from reference TRBV7-3 and TRBJ2-1, is as follows: GAGVSQTPSNKVTEKGKYVELRCDPISGHTALYWYRQSLGQGPEFLIYFQGTGAADDSGLPNDRFFAVRPEGSVSTLKIQRTERGDSAVYLCASSETRWNEQFFGPGTRLTVL.